This entry lists 27 T cell receptor beta chains sequenced from one sample in a study of regulatory T cells in long-lasting Graves disease. Libraries of TCR beta came from iRepertoire HTBI primers plus Arm-PCR of CDR3 regions. One entry per CDR3 protein results from TCRdb running MiXCR on the multiplex PCR reads. The repertoire holds 400,000 to 500,000 distinct CDR3 sequences, with less than 25% as singletons. Time point noted: persistent/refractory GD, antithyroid drugs over 5 years with positive TRAb. Following extraction of RNA from PBMCs, that RNA was used to make the TCR library. Sample: peripheral blood mononuclear cells (PBMCs), taken when the disease was refractory, from a patient treated with antithyroid drugs. These receptors came from a female donor with Graves disease.

This clonotype has a single count. The V and J genes are TRBV7-3 and TRBJ2-7, with D perhaps matching TRBD1 or TRBD2 (5 bases each). Trimming left V 5 bases short and J 3 bases short, with 17 bases between. The V gene's germline CDR1 is SGHTA and CDR2 FQGTGA. The CDR3 runs to 15 residues. In DNA, the CDR3 is TGTGCCAGCAGCCCCCATGGGGACCCAAACTACGAGCAGTACTTC. The encoded protein is CASSPHGDPNYEQYF. Variable domain in full (rest from reference TRBV7-3 and TRBJ2-7): GAGVSQTPSNKVTEKGKYVELRCDPISGHTALYWYRQSLGQGPEFLIYFQGTGAADDSGLPNDRFFAVRPEGSVSTLKIQRTERGDSAVYLCASSPHGDPNYEQYFGPGTRLTVT.

This clonotype occurred many times. The rearrangement uses TRBV6-9 and TRBJ2-5; D not resolved. This CDR3 region has 15 residues. V was clipped by 3 bases and J by 2 bases, with 13 bases between them. Germline assignment: CDR1 MNHGY and CDR2 SVAAGI. The CDR3 here is CASSYRSANQETQYF. The DNA of the CDR3 is TGTGCCAGCAGTTACCGGTCGGCGAATCAAGAGACCCAGTACTTC.

This clonotype appeared many times. The V call is TRBV28, the J call TRBJ1-5, with unresolved D. V was cut by 5 bases and J by 3 bases, with 5 bases left in between. The germline CDR1 and CDR2 sequences are MDHEN and SYDVKM. This CDR3 spans 12 amino acids. The chain's CDR3 is CASSGTNQPQHF. The CDR3 DNA is TGTGCCAGCAGTGGAACCAATCAGCCCCAGCATTTT.

The CDR3 spells CASSLESGYGYTF. DNA of the CDR3: TGTGCCAGCAGCTTAGAATCCGGGTATGGCTACACCTTC. The genes are TRBV11-2 and TRBJ1-2; D unclear. CDR1 and CDR2 from the germline V gene are SGHAT and FQNNGV. Trimming left V 0 bases short and J 5 bases short, with 7 bases between. The CDR3 length is 13 residues.

This clonotype was observed at least ten times. CDR3 protein: CASSLVGLRQTQYF. CDR3 DNA sequence: TGTGCCAGCAGCTTAGTGGGGTTGCGGCAGACCCAGTACTTC. The chain is built from TRBV11-2 and TRBJ2-5; no clear D gene. V lost 1 base and J 6 bases, leaving 12 bases between the germline ends. Germline-derived CDR1 and CDR2 are SGHAT and FQNNGV. The CDR3 totals 14 residues.

Notes on this clonotype: One base away lies a much larger clone, so this may be a sequencing read error. The rearrangement uses TRBV5-5 and TRBJ1-1; a weak D match, TRBD1 (5 bases). With 4 bases removed from V and 4 bases from J, the gap between germline ends came to 11 bases. From germline, CDR1 is SGHKS and CDR2 YYEKEE (reference sequence). The CDR3 runs 13 residues. Here the CDR3 reads CASSVRDATEAFF. The DNA for the CDR3 is TGTGCCAGCAGCGTCAGGGATGCCACTGAAGCTTTCTTT.

Turning to this clonotype: It may be a read error: a sequence one base away is much more abundant. The rearrangement links TRBV9 to TRBJ2-7, with 7 bases identical to TRBD1. J was trimmed by 2 bases and V by 3 bases; bases with no gene match: 8. Germline CDR1 reads SGDLS; CDR2 reads YYNGEE. The CDR3 runs 15 residues. The CDR3 sequence is CASSAHPGQTYEQYF. For the CDR3, the DNA is TGTGCCAGCAGCGCCCACCCGGGACAGACCTACGAGCAGTACTTC.

The chain carries TRBV10-3 and TRBJ1-6, with D uncertain. V lost 0 bases and J lost 10, with 7 bases in between. CDR3 length equals 13 residues. Germline-derived CDR1 and CDR2 are ENHRY and SYGVKD. CDR3 protein: CAISESDRSPLHF. The CDR3 nucleotides read TGTGCCATCAGTGAGTCTGATCGATCACCCCTCCACTTT.

V gene TRBV5-4 combines with J gene TRBJ2-5, with D maybe TRBD1 (5 bases). Trimming removed 4 bases at V and 11 bases at J, with 21 bases between. Germline CDR1 is SGHNT and CDR2 is YYREEE (reference sequence). The CDR3 spans 14 residues. The CDR3 DNA follows: TGTGCCAGCAGCAGCCCACAGGTTATAGTGACGCAGTACTTC. This codes for CASSSPQVIVTQYF.

The chain joins TRBV27 to TRBJ2-2; D is uncertain. The V end lost 6 bases, the J end lost 4 bases, and 15 bases lay between the germline ends. The CDR3 consists of 15 residues. CDR1 and CDR2 (germline): MNHEY, SMNVEV (reference sequence). The CDR3 DNA reads as TGTGCCAGCAGCCCTACCCTGAGTTCCACCGGGGAGCTGTTTTTT. It is translated as CASSPTLSSTGELFF.

This clonotype has a count of ten or more. The rearrangement uses TRBV28 and TRBJ2-2; 14 nucleotides agree with TRBD2. Germline CDR1 and CDR2: MDHEN and SYDVKM. This CDR3 has 19 amino acids. V shed 5 bases, J shed 0 bases, and the junction held 8 bases outside the gene matches. The CDR3 bases are TGTGCCAGCAGTCGACCGGGACTAGCGGGAGTAGCGAACACCGGGGAGCTGTTTTTT. Encoded protein: CASSRPGLAGVANTGELFF. Based on the CDR3 plus reference TRBV28 and TRBJ2-2, the full variable domain is DVKVTQSSRYLVKRTGEKVFLECVQDMDHENMFWYRQDPGLGLRLIYFSYDVKMKEKGDIPEGYSVSREKKERFSLILESASTNQTSMYLCASSRPGLAGVANTGELFFGEGSRLTVL.

As concerns this clonotype: An end of the junction differs from the germline gene, which may be a read error. The chain uses TRBV7-7 and TRBJ2-2, with 11 bases aligning to TRBD1. Germline loops: CDR1 SSHAT, CDR2 FNYEAQ (reference sequence). This CDR3 spans 19 amino acids. CDR3 region: CASSPGQGAGTANTGELFF. CDR3 coding DNA: TGTGCTAGCAGCCCCGGACAGGGGGCCGGGACCGCGAACACCGGGGAGCTGTTTTTT.

In regard to this clonotype: The junction differs from germline at one of its ends, possibly a read error. This chain uses TRBV7-8 with TRBJ1-6; 7 nucleotides line up with TRBD1. The CDR3 runs to 18 residues. Germline V CDR1 and CDR2: SGHVS, FQNEAQ. The CDR3: CASSAKGKGTANNSPLHF. The CDR3 DNA reads as TGCGCCAGCAGCGCCAAGGGTAAAGGGACAGCGAATAATTCACCCCTCCACTTT.

This clonotype was seen at least ten times. This chain connects TRBV7-2 to TRBJ2-5, with D tentatively TRBD2 (5 bases). The V end was cut by 2 bases, the J end by 0 bases, with 10 bases between. This CDR3 has 15 amino acids. CDR1 and CDR2 (germline): SGHTA, FQGNSA. The CDR3 is CASSLISVYQETQYF. The CDR3 region has the DNA TGTGCCAGCAGCTTAATTAGCGTCTACCAAGAGACCCAGTACTTC.

This clonotype was found many times. The chain combines TRBV2 with TRBJ1-5; D is unclear. In germline, CDR1 is SNHLY, CDR2 FYNNEI. The CDR3 has 15 residues. V dropped 1 base and J dropped 3 bases, with 10 bases sitting between them. CDR3 coding DNA: TGTGCCAGCAGTGAAGACGACTATAACAATCAGCCCCAGCATTTT. It translates to CASSEDDYNNQPQHF.

This clonotype has a count of ten or more. The rearrangement links TRBV2 to TRBJ2-6; D is ambiguous. With 7 bases removed from V and 0 bases from J, the gap between germline ends came to 13 bases. The V gene's germline CDR1 is SNHLY and CDR2 FYNNEI. CDR3 length: 16 residues. The DNA of the CDR3 is TGTGCCAGCAAGAGAGAACCGAGCTCTGGGGCCAACGTCCTGACTTTC. Its protein is CASKREPSSGANVLTF.

This clonotype was seen repeatedly, ten times or more. The chain has TRBV6-1 and TRBJ2-7, with 9 nucleotides matching TRBD2. The V gene's germline CDR1 is MNHNS and CDR2 SASEGT. The V segment lost 8 bases and the J segment 4 bases; nucleotides outside the gene matches: 12. CDR3 length: 15 amino acids. In DNA, the CDR3 is TGTGCCAGCGGCTACCTAGCGGGGCTTTCGTACGAGCAGTACTTC. This translates into CASGYLAGLSYEQYF.

This clonotype has a handful of counts. The gene calls are TRBV12-3 or TRBV12-4 and TRBJ2-2; unclear D gene. This CDR3 contains 14 residues. V was clipped by 2 bases and J by 6 bases, with 10 bases between them. The CDR3 sequence is CASSLRRAPGELFF. CDR3 coding DNA: TGTGCCAGCAGTTTAAGAAGGGCCCCCGGGGAGCTGTTTTTT.

This clonotype was counted between two and nine times. A clone one base away is much larger, so this may be a read error. The V gene is TRBV6-1, the J gene TRBJ1-6, with TRBD1 matching 8 bases. The CDR3 is made up of 13 amino acids. The germline CDR1 and CDR2 sequences are MNHNS and SASEGT. After removal of 6 bases from V and 11 bases from J, the junction contained 6 bases not matched to a gene. In DNA, the CDR3 is TGTGCCAGCAGGGTACAGGGGGATCCACCCCTCCACTTT. It encodes CASRVQGDPPLHF.

Many counts were recorded for this clonotype. J is TRBJ1-2 and V is TRBV12-3 or TRBV12-4; tentatively, D is TRBD1 (6 bases). Trimming took off 10 bases at V and 7 bases at J, with 22 bases between the two ends. This CDR3 is built from 14 residues. The CDR3 sequence is CATTGGPAIAGYTF. CDR3 nucleotide sequence: TGTGCCACCACCGGGGGGCCCGCGATAGCTGGCTACACCTTC.

Concerning this clonotype itself: A much larger clone sits a single nucleotide away, making a read error possible. CDR3 sequence (DNA): TGTGCCGCCAGCAGAGATTGGGCAGGGAGCAGGGACGAGCAGTACTTC. This gives the protein CAASRDWAGSRDEQYF. The chain combines TRBV15 with TRBJ2-7; the D call may be TRBD1 or TRBD2 (5 bases each). This CDR3 is 16 amino acids long. Germline V CDR1 and CDR2: LNHNV, YYDKDF (reference sequence).

This clonotype was observed at least ten times. CDR3 DNA sequence: TGCAGCGTGTCCGGGACAGGGAGCTTCTACGAGCAGTACTTC. Translation gives CSVSGTGSFYEQYF. This chain connects TRBV29-1 to TRBJ2-7; TRBD1 matches 9 bases. This CDR3 is built from 14 residues. From germline, CDR1 is SQVTM and CDR2 ANQGSEA. The V gene end was trimmed by 6 bases and the J gene end by 3 bases; junction bases not matched to a gene: 9.

This clonotype was observed many times. The V and J genes are TRBV7-6 and TRBJ1-2; D is ambiguous. Germline loops: CDR1 SGHVS, CDR2 FNYEAQ. The CDR3 is 13 residues long. The V end was cut by 2 bases, the J end by 3 bases, with 7 bases between. The CDR3 reads CASSLSPDYGYTF. The CDR3 DNA reads TGTGCCAGCAGCTTAAGCCCGGACTATGGCTACACCTTC.

This clonotype was detected only a few times. This chain joins TRBV29-1 and TRBJ2-7; tentatively, D is TRBD1 or TRBD2 (5 bases each). Germline V gives CDR1 SQVTM, CDR2 ANQGSEA. V was clipped by 2 bases and J by 3 bases, with 14 bases between them. The CDR3 has 14 amino acids. Here the CDR3 DNA reads TGCAGCGTTGAAACTAGGGGAAGGAACTACGAGCAGTACTTC. It is translated as CSVETRGRNYEQYF.

This clonotype has at least ten counts. J is TRBJ1-6 and V is TRBV5-1; D not certain. Germline V gene data show CDR1 as SGHRS and CDR2 as YFSETQ. Deletions cut 0 bases from V and 8 bases from J, with 6 bases between. The CDR3 is 13 residues long. The CDR3, as DNA: TGCGCCAGCAGCTTGGCCCAGCATTCACCCCTCCACTTT. Translation: CASSLAQHSPLHF.

Only one count was recorded for this clonotype. Germline and junction disagree at one end, which may indicate a read error. The CDR3 DNA follows: TGCGCCAGCAGCCAAGATCCACTTCTCCCCCCCGATGAGCAGTTCTTC. It encodes CASSQDPLLPPDEQFF. This rearrangement joins TRBV5-5 to TRBJ2-1; D call uncertain. The CDR3 consists of 16 residues. CDR1 is SGHKS and CDR2 is YYEKEE in the germline V gene (reference sequence). Full variable domain (outside the CDR3, taken from reference TRBV5-5 and TRBJ2-1): DAGVTQSPTHLIKTRGQQVTLRCSPISGHKSVSWYQQVLGQGPQFIFQYYEKEERGRGNFPDRFSARQFPNYSSELNVNALLLGDSALYLCASSQDPLLPPDEQFFGPGTRLTVL.

This clonotype was picked up a small number of times. This chain joins TRBV7-2 and TRBJ2-5; 12 bases match TRBD2. This CDR3 has 18 amino acids. The V gene's germline CDR1 is SGHTA and CDR2 FQGNSA. J gave up 4 bases and V 2 bases, and 11 bases lay outside the gene matches. CDR3 in DNA: TGTGCCAGCAGCTTATCCCAGACTAGCGGGAGAGGGTTAGAGACCCAGTACTTC. Its protein is CASSLSQTSGRGLETQYF.